This T cell receptor beta chain was identified in a study of blood T cells in healthy people across ages. A sample-barcoded 5' primer and a J-beta primer mix were used in a second PCR of roughly 6 to 11 cycles. TCRdb re-called the 5' RACE reads through MiXCR, storing one row per CDR3 protein. Here the sample spans fewer than 900,000 distinct CDR3 sequences, 36% being singletons. Notes on the study in general: PBMC samples, being unsorted, prevented any conclusive comparison of naive and antigen-experienced cells. Both higher diversity and more naive CD4+ cells marked long-lived donors when set against aged donors.

In the case of this clonotype: What it recognizes is unknown.

Germline CDR1 and CDR2: MNHEY and SVGAGI. The V end lost 4 bases, the J end lost 10 bases, and 17 bases lay between the germline ends. The CDR3 totals 15 residues. The sequencing sample was made of blood. The chain combines TRBV6-5 with TRBJ1-6; D ambiguous. The receptor comes from a young man in good health. Here the CDR3 DNA reads TGTGCCAGCAGTTTGGAGGGCCGGCCGGACTCACCCCTCCACTTT. It codes for CASSLEGRPDSPLHF.